These 30 T cell receptor beta chains originate from one sample sequenced in a study of blood T cell repertoires in COVID-19. The table came from immunoSEQ multiplex PCR; TCRdb's copy has only in-frame clones and leaves some out. Among some 300,000 clones, about 90% were seen once, and the ten largest hold 1%. Sequenced input: PBMCs or T cells enriched from blood (not recorded which). The receptors were gathered from a young woman who had recovered from COVID-19.

The CDR3 region is CASSDLYEQYF. The CDR3 nucleotides are TGTGCCAGCAGCGACTTATACGAGCAGTACTTC. This sequence joins TRBV21-1 and TRBJ2-7; no check of the table's D call, TRBD2, against the DNA was made. TRBV21-1 is a pseudogene. The CDR3 contains 11 residues.

The CDR3 loop is CASSPSGGTDTQYF. CDR3 sequence (DNA): TGTGCCAGCAGTCCTTCAGGGGGCACAGATACGCAGTATTTT. The V call is TRBV2, the J call TRBJ2-3, with D possibly being TRBD1 (6 bases). The germline V gene encodes CDR1 SNHLY and CDR2 FYNNEI. The CDR3 is made up of 14 amino acids. Trimming took off 5 bases at V and 1 base at J, with 10 bases between the two ends. Filled out from reference TRBV2 and TRBJ2-3, the complete variable domain reads EPEVTQTPSHQVTQMGQEVILRCVPISNHLYFYWYRQILGQKVEFLVSFYNNEISEKSEIFDDQFSVERPDGSNFTLKIRSTKLEDSAMYFCASSPSGGTDTQYFGPGTRLTVL.

This chain links TRBV13 with TRBJ1-5; D call uncertain. V was clipped by 0 bases and J by 10 bases, with 10 bases between them. The CDR3 has 13 residues. Looked up from germline, CDR1 is PRHDT and CDR2 is FYEKMQ (reference sequence). The CDR3 spells CASSLGEVGPQHF. The CDR3 DNA sequence: TGTGCCAGCAGCTTAGGAGAGGTCGGCCCCCAGCATTTT.

This chain connects TRBV7-9 to TRBJ1-1; D ambiguous. Germline V CDR1 and CDR2: SEHNR, FQNEAQ (reference sequence). Between the trimmed V and J ends, which lost 7 bases and 7 bases, there was a span of 19 bases. The length of the CDR3 is 14 residues. The CDR3 protein is CASTADRVASEAFF. The CDR3 DNA reads TGTGCCAGCACCGCCGACCGGGTGGCGAGTGAAGCTTTCTTT.

V usage is TRBV5-1 and J usage is TRBJ1-3; 8 nucleotides agree with TRBD1. The CDR3 consists of 16 residues. Germline CDR1 is SGHRS and CDR2 is YFSETQ. V gave up 2 bases and J gave up 4 bases; unmatched junction bases: 8. The CDR3 protein is CASSLNGQGEGNTIYF. CDR3 bases: TGCGCCAGCAGCTTAAACGGACAGGGAGAAGGAAACACCATATATTTT.

This clone has just a few counts. V and J are TRBV19 and TRBJ1-5; 7 nucleotides line up with TRBD1. V lost 4 bases, J lost 1 base, and 4 bases stayed unmatched. This CDR3 spans 15 amino acids. The germline CDR1 and CDR2 sequences are LNHDA and SQIVND (reference sequence). The CDR3 nucleotides read TGTGCCAGTAGTACACTGGACAGGAGCAATCAGCCCCAGCATTTT. Translating it yields CASSTLDRSNQPQHF.

This rearrangement joins TRBV6-2 or TRBV6-3 to TRBJ2-7; 7 nucleotides match TRBD1. The CDR3 runs 18 residues. Germline V CDR1 and CDR2: MNHEY, SVGEGT. Losses at the gene ends were 0 bases for V and 4 bases for J; bases not matched to a gene: 15. The CDR3: CASSYSSNRPGQWYEQYF. Written as DNA, the CDR3 is TGTGCCAGCAGTTACTCATCGAACAGACCGGGACAGTGGTACGAGCAGTACTTC.

The chain joins TRBV6-5 to TRBJ2-1, with D perhaps TRBD2 (7 bases). Germline loops: CDR1 MNHEY, CDR2 SVGAGI. CDR3 length equals 16 residues. Between the trimmed V and J ends, which lost 2 bases and 5 bases, there was a span of 16 bases. The CDR3 is CASSYGGGFTHNEQFF. CDR3 DNA sequence: TGTGCCAGCAGTTACGGGGGGGGCTTCACCCACAATGAGCAGTTCTTC.

The chain carries TRBV27 and TRBJ1-2, with 10 bases lining up with TRBD1. The J segment lost 7 bases and the V segment lost 5 bases, leaving 7 bases of the junction unmatched. The CDR3 is 14 residues long. Germline V CDR1 and CDR2: MNHEY, SMNVEV (reference sequence). CDR3 sequence (DNA): TGTGCCAGCAGTCCGCGACAGGGGGCAAGTGGCTACACCTTC. Amino acid sequence: CASSPRQGASGYTF.

CDR3 in amino acids: CASSAGGQRNYEQYF. The CDR3 DNA is TGTGCCAGCAGCGCAGGAGGACAGAGGAACTACGAGCAGTACTTC. The rearrangement uses TRBV28 and TRBJ2-7; TRBD1 might be the D (6 bases). V gave up 6 bases and J gave up 3 bases, with 18 bases separating them. CDR3 length equals 15 residues. CDR1 and CDR2 from the germline V gene are MDHEN and SYDVKM.

The chain links TRBV6-4 to TRBJ1-2; 7 bases are a match to TRBD1. This CDR3 has 14 amino acids. V lost 6 bases, J lost 8 bases, and 12 bases stayed unmatched. Germline V gene lookup returns CDR1 MRHNA and CDR2 SNTAGT. CDR3 bases: TGTGCCAGCAGACAGTCAGGGGGACGAGAGGGCTACACCTTC. Its translation: CASRQSGGREGYTF.

The rearrangement uses TRBV3-1 (or the pseudogene TRBV3-2) and TRBJ2-2, with 7 bases matching TRBD1. Trimming removed 4 bases from V and 5 bases from J; junction bases left unmatched: 13. In germline, CDR1 is LGHDT, CDR2 YNNKEL (reference sequence). The CDR3 extends over 17 amino acids. CDR3 sequence reads: CASSRHRQGLGTGELFF. CDR3 sequence (DNA): TGTGCCAGCAGCCGGCACAGACAGGGTCTAGGGACCGGGGAGCTGTTTTTT.

The chain is built from TRBV6-5 and TRBJ1-1, with D unresolved. The germline gives CDR1 MNHEY, CDR2 SVGAGI. The V and J ends lost 7 bases and 8 bases respectively, with 11 bases between them. The CDR3 contains 11 residues. The CDR3 nucleotides are TGTGCCAGCAAAGATTTGGAGGAAGCTTTCTTT. It translates to CASKDLEEAFF.

The chain recombines TRBV30 with TRBJ2-7; TRBD1 matches at 7 bases. Trimming at V came to 0 bases and at J to 5 bases, leaving 10 bases not matched to a gene. The CDR3 covers 15 residues. The germline gives CDR1 GTSNPN, CDR2 SVGIG (reference sequence). The CDR3 loop reads CAWSVRRQGIHEQYF. DNA for the CDR3: TGTGCCTGGAGTGTACGGAGACAGGGAATTCACGAGCAGTACTTC.

The genes are TRBV10-3 and TRBJ2-2; D remains ambiguous. Germline V lookup: CDR1 ENHRY, CDR2 SYGVKD. There are 12 residues in the CDR3. The ends were cut back, 2 bases at V and 6 bases at J, with 4 bases in the middle. CDR3: CAISETAGELFF. CDR3 sequence (DNA): TGTGCCATCAGTGAGACGGCCGGGGAGCTGTTTTTT.

V and J are TRBV5-1 and TRBJ2-2; the match to TRBD1 covers 7 bases. This CDR3 has 15 residues. Germline-derived CDR1 and CDR2 are SGHRS and YFSETQ. Trimming at V came to 4 bases and at J to 5 bases, leaving 8 bases not matched to a gene. The chain's CDR3 is CASSLGDSWTGELFF. DNA for the CDR3: TGCGCCAGCAGCCTCGGGGACAGCTGGACCGGGGAGCTGTTTTTT.

The chain recombines TRBV5-6 with TRBJ2-3; D is possibly TRBD1 (5 bases). The ends were cut back, 1 base at V and 3 bases at J, with 9 bases in the middle. Germline V gives CDR1 SGHDT, CDR2 YYEEEE. The CDR3 length is 14 residues. The CDR3 bases are TGTGCCAGCAGCTTGAGACAGCAGACAGATACGCAGTATTTT. This sequence encodes CASSLRQQTDTQYF. Combining the CDR3 with reference TRBV5-6 and TRBJ2-3 gives the whole variable domain DAGVTQSPTHLIKTRGQQVTLRCSPKSGHDTVSWYQQALGQGPQFIFQYYEEEERQRGNFPDRFSGHQFPNYSSELNVNALLLGDSALYLCASSLRQQTDTQYFGPGTRLTVL.

V and J are TRBV24-1 and TRBJ2-7, with 10 nucleotides matching TRBD1. Germline V lookup: CDR1 KGHDR, CDR2 SFDVKD. V trimming: 4 bases; J trimming: 5 bases; junction bases outside the gene matches: 10. The CDR3 length is 16 residues. This CDR3 is CATSDSTTGGVHEQYF. CDR3 nucleotides: TGTGCCACCAGTGACTCTACGACAGGGGGCGTCCACGAGCAGTACTTC.

The V call is TRBV2, the J call TRBJ1-2, with 8 bases fitting TRBD1. Germline CDR1 is SNHLY and CDR2 is FYNNEI. The ends lost 5 bases at V and 4 bases at J; junction bases unmatched: 12. The CDR3 length is 16 residues. The CDR3 is CASSSRSRGQSYGYTF. CDR3 sequence (DNA): TGTGCCAGCAGTTCCAGAAGCAGGGGGCAGAGCTATGGCTACACCTTC.

The genes are TRBV10-3 and TRBJ2-1; TRBD2 agrees at 11 bases. V was pared by 0 bases and J by 9 bases, with 7 bases of the junction left unmatched. The CDR3 is made up of 16 amino acids. Germline V gene sequence: CDR1 ENHRY, CDR2 SYGVKD. Here the CDR3 DNA reads TGTGCCATCAGTGAGTCGTTAGCGGGGGGGATGAGTGAGCAGTTCTTC. It is translated as CAISESLAGGMSEQFF.

The chain uses TRBV4-3 and TRBJ1-2; D is unclear. V shed 0 bases and J shed 2 bases, with 4 bases lying between them. The CDR3 covers 13 residues. Germline CDR1 reads LGHNA; CDR2 reads YSLEER. CDR3 sequence: CASSQEQNYGYTF. The CDR3 nucleotides are TGCGCCAGCAGCCAAGAACAGAACTATGGCTACACCTTC.

CDR3 residues: CATGSGGYQPQHF. Here the CDR3 DNA reads TGTGCCACCGGATCGGGGGGGTATCAGCCCCAGCATTTT. The chain joins TRBV10-3 to TRBJ1-5; weak D call: TRBD1 (5 bases). V lost 10 bases, J lost 5 bases, and 15 bases lay in between. The CDR3 is 13 amino acids. Germline loops: CDR1 ENHRY, CDR2 SYGVKD.

The CDR3 bases are TGTGCCAGTACCCCCGACTGGTCCTACAATGAGCAGTTCTTC. Protein product: CASTPDWSYNEQFF. The chain combines TRBV19 with TRBJ2-1; D is unresolved. Germline CDR1 LNHDA, CDR2 SQIVND (reference sequence). This CDR3 has 14 residues. Trimming took off 7 bases at V and 1 base at J, with 11 bases between the two ends.

The chain is built from TRBV18 and TRBJ2-7, with D hard to call. V lost 1 base to trimming and J lost 2 bases, with 15 bases between them. The CDR3 runs 16 residues. The germline CDR1 and CDR2 sequences are KGHSH and LQKENI. CDR3 loop: CASSPQPMSLTYEQYF. The CDR3 bases are TGTGCCAGCTCACCACAACCAATGAGTCTGACCTACGAGCAGTACTTC.

The J gene is TRBJ2-3, the V gene TRBV5-4, with 10 bases matching TRBD2. Germline-derived CDR1 and CDR2 are SGHNT and YYREEE (reference sequence). The CDR3 is 12 residues long. The junction had 8 bases not matched to a gene; V was cut back by 4 bases and J by 15 bases. The CDR3: CASSTGTSEDYF. CDR3 in DNA: TGTGCCAGCAGCACCGGGACTAGCGAGGATTATTTT.

The chain joins TRBV27 to TRBJ2-7; a weak D match, TRBD1 (7 bases). The CDR3 runs 14 residues. V was pared by 8 bases and J by 0 bases, with 14 bases between. Per germline, CDR1 MNHEY and CDR2 SMNVEV (reference sequence). This CDR3 reads CASQTRDSSYEQYF. The CDR3 coding sequence is TGTGCCAGCCAAACGCGGGACAGCTCCTACGAGCAGTACTTC.

This sequence joins TRBV6-5 and TRBJ2-7, with 10 bases identical to TRBD1. The CDR3 runs 14 residues. Trimming at V came to 5 bases and at J to 7 bases, leaving 8 bases not matched to a gene. Germline assignment: CDR1 MNHEY and CDR2 SVGAGI. The CDR3 sequence: CASSNDRGRGEQYF. The CDR3 bases are TGTGCCAGCAGTAATGACAGGGGGCGAGGAGAGCAGTACTTC.

In this sample, this clone turned up once. V gene TRBV19 combines with J gene TRBJ1-4; the match to TRBD1 covers 9 bases. Trimming removed 3 bases from V and 3 bases from J; junction bases left unmatched: 2. The CDR3 is 15 residues long. Germline V gene data show CDR1 as LNHDA and CDR2 as SQIVND (reference sequence). The CDR3 spells CASSIGTGPNEKLFF. For the CDR3, the DNA is TGTGCCAGTAGTATCGGGACAGGGCCTAATGAAAAACTGTTTTTT.

The chain employs TRBV6-4 and TRBJ1-6; 11 nucleotides agree with TRBD1. There are 14 residues in the CDR3. Trimming removed 8 bases from V and 7 bases from J; junction bases left unmatched: 4. The germline CDR1 and CDR2 sequences are MRHNA and SNTAGT. CDR3 coding DNA: TGTGCCAGCCAGGGACAGGGGGAAAATTCACCCCTCCACTTT. Amino acid sequence: CASQGQGENSPLHF.

V gene TRBV27 combines with J gene TRBJ2-1, with 11 bases fitting TRBD2. Per the germline V gene, CDR1 is MNHEY and CDR2 is SMNVEV (reference sequence). There are 16 residues in the CDR3. V lost 6 bases to trimming and J lost 4 bases; unmatched junction nucleotides: 8. In DNA form, the CDR3 reads TGTGCCAGCAGGGAGACGGGACTAGCGGTTTACAATGAGCAGTTCTTC. Protein product: CASRETGLAVYNEQFF.